This T cell receptor (beta chain) was obtained from a study of cytomegalovirus exposure and HLA in healthy donors. Study conclusions and caveats: In the 130 or so validation repertoires, a later analysis found that first-cohort TCR clusters tended to co-occur.

Points on this clone: No antigen is known for it.

Trimming took 6 bases from V and 2 from J; bases not matched to a gene: 8. The CDR3 consists of 15 residues. Germline assignment: CDR1 SEHNR and CDR2 FQNEAQ (reference sequence). Profiling relied on immunoSEQ multiplex PCR, and the TCRdb table lists in-frame clones only, not all of them. The table lists about 200,000 clones, 65% to 90% of them singletons. The TCR was taken from a woman younger than 45 in good health and CMV-seropositive. The chain is built from TRBV7-9 and TRBJ1-1; 8 bases map to TRBD1. Input material: PBMCs. The CDR3 here is CASSKGGQENTEAFF. The DNA for the CDR3 is TGTGCCAGCAGTAAGGGGGGACAGGAAAACACTGAAGCTTTCTTT.